The sequence of this T cell receptor beta chain was determined in a study of neoadjuvant anti-PD-1 for oral cavity cancer. Study details: Most patients had three to four biweekly doses of 3 mg/kg nivolumab before resection. Around day 43, patients without progression received a fourth nivolumab dose before surgery.

The CDR3 is 15 amino acids. The germline V gene encodes CDR1 LNHDA and CDR2 SQIVND (reference sequence). Trimming shortened V by 3 bases and J by 12 bases, and 18 bases separated the two germline ends. Data came from immunoSEQ multiplex PCR; TCRdb stores just in-frame clones and leaves some out. Here the sample spans 5,500 to 8,000 clones, 65% to 75% being singletons. This receptor was identified in a person between 40 and 85 years old with oral cavity squamous cell carcinoma. V is TRBV19 and J is TRBJ1-6; a possible D gene is TRBD1 (5 bases). The sequences come from PBMCs, collected before nivolumab (anti-PD-1) treatment. The CDR3 nucleotides read TGTGCCAGTAGTATCTCCGAGAGGGGAGAATTACCCCTCCACTTT. It encodes CASSISERGELPLHF.